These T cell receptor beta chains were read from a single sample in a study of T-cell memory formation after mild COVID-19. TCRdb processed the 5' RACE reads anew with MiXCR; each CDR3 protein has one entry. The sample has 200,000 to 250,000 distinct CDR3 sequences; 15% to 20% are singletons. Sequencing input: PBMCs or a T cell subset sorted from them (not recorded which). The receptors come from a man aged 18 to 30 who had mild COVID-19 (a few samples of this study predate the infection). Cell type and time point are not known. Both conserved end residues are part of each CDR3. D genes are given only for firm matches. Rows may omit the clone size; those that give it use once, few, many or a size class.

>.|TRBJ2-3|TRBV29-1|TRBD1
TGCAGCGTTGAAGGGGGACAGCCAACGACAGATACGCAGTATTTT
CSVEGGQPTTDTQYF
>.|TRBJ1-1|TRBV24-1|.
TGTGCCACCAAGGTTCGCGCCCCCGACAGGTCCACTGAAGCTTTCTTT
CATKVRAPDRSTEAFF
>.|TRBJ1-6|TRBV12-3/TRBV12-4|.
TGTGCCAGCACCACCGCCCGGGACAAAAATTCACCCCTCCACTTT
CASTTARDKNSPLHF
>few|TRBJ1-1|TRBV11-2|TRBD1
TGTGCCAGCAGCTTAAGCGGCGGACCAGGGGGCACTGAAGCTTTCTTT
CASSLSGGPGGTEAFF
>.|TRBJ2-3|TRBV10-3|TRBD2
TGTGCCATCAGTGAGGTAACTAGCGGGGAAGATACGCAGTATTTT
CAISEVTSGEDTQYF
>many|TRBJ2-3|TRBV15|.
TGTGCCACCAGCAGAGGCGTCGGAAAGAGCACAGATACGCAGTATTTT
CATSRGVGKSTDTQYF
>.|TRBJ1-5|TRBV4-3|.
TGCGCCAGCAGCCAAGATAGAGGTTATCAGCCCCAGCATTTT
CASSQDRGYQPQHF
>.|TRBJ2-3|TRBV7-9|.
TGTGCCAGCAGCGTACCCGGGGCAGCTGATACGCAGTATTTT
CASSVPGAADTQYF
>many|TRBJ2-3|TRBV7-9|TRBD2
TGTGCCAGCAGCTCCGGGACTAGCGGTGATACGCAGTATTTT
CASSSGTSGDTQYF
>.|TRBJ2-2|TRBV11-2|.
TGTGCCAGCAGCTTGGGGGTGCACACCGGGGAGCTGTTTTTT
CASSLGVHTGELFF
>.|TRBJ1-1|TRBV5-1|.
TGCGCCAGCCGGACCGAGATGAACACTGAAGCTTTCTTT
CASRTEMNTEAFF
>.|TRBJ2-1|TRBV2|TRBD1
TGTGCCAGCATGGACAGGGTGGCCTACAATGAGCAGTTCTTC
CASMDRVAYNEQFF
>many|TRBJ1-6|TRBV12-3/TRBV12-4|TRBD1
TGTGCCAGCACCGGACAAAACGGACAGGGGAATTCACCCCTCCACTTT
CASTGQNGQGNSPLHF
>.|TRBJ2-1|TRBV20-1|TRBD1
TGCAGTGCTAGATACTACCAGACAGGGAATGAGCAGTTCTTC
CSARYYQTGNEQFF
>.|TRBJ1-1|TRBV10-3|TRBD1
TGTGCCATCAGTGGGCAGGGGGCAAATGAAGCTTTCTTT
CAISGQGANEAFF
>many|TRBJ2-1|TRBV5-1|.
TGCGCCAGCAGCTTGGAGAGCTCCTACAATGAGCAGTTCTTC
CASSLESSYNEQFF
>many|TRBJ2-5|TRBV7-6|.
TGTGCCAGCAGCTCTCGACCCAGGGTCGAGACCCAGTACTTC
CASSSRPRVETQYF
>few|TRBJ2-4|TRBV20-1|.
TGCAGTGCTAGAGACTTCCCCCTAGCCAAAAACATTCAGTACTTC
CSARDFPLAKNIQYF
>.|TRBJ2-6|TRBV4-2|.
TGTGCCAGCAGCCAAGGGAGCTTGGCCAACGTCCTGACTTTC
CASSQGSLANVLTF
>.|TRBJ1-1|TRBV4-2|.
TGTGCCAGCAGCCAAGATTTGTTACTGAACACTGAAGCTTTCTTT
CASSQDLLLNTEAFF
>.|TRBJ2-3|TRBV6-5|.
TGTGCCAGCAGTTACGCGGGGACAGATACGCAGTATTTT
CASSYAGTDTQYF
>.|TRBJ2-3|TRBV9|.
TGTGCCAGCAGCGTACAGGCCCCTTACACAGATACGCAGTATTTT
CASSVQAPYTDTQYF
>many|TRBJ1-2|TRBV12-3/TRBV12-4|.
TGTGCCAGCAGTTATGACTATGGCTACACCTTC
CASSYDYGYTF
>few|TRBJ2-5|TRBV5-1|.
TGCGCCAGCAGCTTGGCGGGGTCGGGGGAAGAGACCCAGTACTTC
CASSLAGSGEETQYF
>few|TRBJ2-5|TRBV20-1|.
TGCAGTTCCGGGGAGTTTGGAGAGACCCAGTACTTC
CSSGEFGETQYF
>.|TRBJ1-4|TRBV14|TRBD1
TGTGCCAGCAGCCTCCGGGACAGACAACAAAAACTGTTTTTT
CASSLRDRQQKLFF
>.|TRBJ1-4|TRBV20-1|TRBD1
TGCAGTGCAGCGCGTGTTTTTGGGACAGGGTCTGAAAAACTGTTTTTT
CSAARVFGTGSEKLFF
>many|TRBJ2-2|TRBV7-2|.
TGTGCCAGCAGGGAGGGTGTTTTTGCCGGGGAGCTGTTTTTT
CASREGVFAGELFF
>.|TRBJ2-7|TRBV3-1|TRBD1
TGTGCCAGCAGCTTCGGACAGGGGGCTGGCTACGAGCAGTACTTC
CASSFGQGAGYEQYF
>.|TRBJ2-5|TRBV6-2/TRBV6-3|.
TGTGCCAGCAGTGGGGCCGGAGAGGGAGAGACCCAGTACTTC
CASSGAGEGETQYF
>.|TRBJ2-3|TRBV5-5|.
TGTGCCAGCAGATCGGCTAGCTCCCCAGATACGCAGTATTTT
CASRSASSPDTQYF
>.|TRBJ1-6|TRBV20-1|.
TGCAGTGCTAGTCTTAGGGGTACGGTCTATAATTCACCCCTCCACTTT
CSASLRGTVYNSPLHF
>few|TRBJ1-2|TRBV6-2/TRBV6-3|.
TGTGCCAGCAGTTTCGGAAAAGCGGGAGGCTACACCTTC
CASSFGKAGGYTF
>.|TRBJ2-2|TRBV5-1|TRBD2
TGCGCCAGCAGCAGCGGGAGTTCCACCGGGGAGCTGTTTTTT
CASSSGSSTGELFF
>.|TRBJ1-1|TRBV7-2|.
TGTGCCAGCAGGGAGTGGGGCACTGAAGCTTTCTTT
CASREWGTEAFF
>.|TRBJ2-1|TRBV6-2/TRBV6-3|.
TGTGCCAGCAGCGTTCGGAGAAACTACAATGAGCAGTTCTTC
CASSVRRNYNEQFF
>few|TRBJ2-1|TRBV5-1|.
TGCGCCAGCAGCTCGGGACAACCCAATGAGCAGTTCTTC
CASSSGQPNEQFF
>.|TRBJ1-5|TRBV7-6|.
TGTGCCAGCAGCTTAAACCAGGGAAACCAGCCCCAGCATTTT
CASSLNQGNQPQHF
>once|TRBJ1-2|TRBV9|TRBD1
TGTGCCAGCAGCGCTTACAGGGGCGGCTACACCTTC
CASSAYRGGYTF
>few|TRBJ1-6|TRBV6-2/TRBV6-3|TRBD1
TGTGCCAGCAGTTACGGGTCGACAGGGGTATATACACCCCTCCACTTT
CASSYGSTGVYTPLHF
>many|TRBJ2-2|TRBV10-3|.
TGTGCCATCACCGCGGGGACAGATACGAACACCGGGGAGCTGTTTTTT
CAITAGTDTNTGELFF
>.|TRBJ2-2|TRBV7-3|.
TGTGCCAGCAGCCTGGGCCCCTTGAACACCGGGGAGCTGTTTTTT
CASSLGPLNTGELFF
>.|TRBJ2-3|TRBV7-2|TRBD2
TGTGCCAGCAGCTTATTAGGGCTAGCGGGGGCCTATGTCACAGATACGCAGTATTTT
CASSLLGLAGAYVTDTQYF
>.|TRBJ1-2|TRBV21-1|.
TGTGCCAGCAGCTTAACCGGGTCGATCTATGGCTACACCTTC
CASSLTGSIYGYTF
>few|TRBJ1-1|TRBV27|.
TGTGCCAGCACCCCAAGGGTGGCCAGGGTGAACACTGAAGCTTTCTTT
CASTPRVARVNTEAFF
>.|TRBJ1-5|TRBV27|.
TGTGCCAGCAGTGCGATGAGGATACAGGGCAGGACCTTACGCTTAGATCAGCCCCAGCATTTT
CASSAMRIQGRTLRLDQPQHF
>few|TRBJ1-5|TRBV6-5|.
TGTGCCAGCAGTCGGGACATTAATCAGCCCCAGCATTTT
CASSRDINQPQHF
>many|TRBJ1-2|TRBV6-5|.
TGTGCCAGCAGAACCAGGTGGTCTAGGGGCCCGTATGGCTACACCTTC
CASRTRWSRGPYGYTF
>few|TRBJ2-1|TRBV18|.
TGTGCCAGCTCGCCCGGGGGCGGGAATGAGCAGTTCTTC
CASSPGGGNEQFF
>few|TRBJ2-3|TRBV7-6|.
TGTGCCAGCAGCTCCTTGGCCCCAGATACGCAGTATTTT
CASSSLAPDTQYF
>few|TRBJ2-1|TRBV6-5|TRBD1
TGTGCCAGCAGACGAGACAGGGGACCAGTAAAGCAGTTCTTC
CASRRDRGPVKQFF
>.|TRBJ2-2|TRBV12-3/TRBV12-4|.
TGTGCCAGCAGTCCGTACCGGGAGCTGTTTTTT
CASSPYRELFF
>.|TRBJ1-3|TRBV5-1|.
TGCGCCAGCAGCCGCGGGACGTTGGATGGAAACACCATATATTTT
CASSRGTLDGNTIYF